A selection of T cell receptor beta chains follows, all from one sample in a study of T cell repertoires in cytomegalovirus infection. TCRdb reprocessed the reads via MiXCR and lists one record per CDR3 protein. The sample lists approximately 30,000 distinct CDR3 sequences, under 20% occurring once. Their recognized antigens are unknown. The sequencing here drew on CD8+ T cells from cultured PBMCs, taken from culture after CMV antigen stimulation. These receptors were taken from a human donor in good health (CMV status not recorded). Some clones in this sample may be carry-over from other donors' samples. Both conserved end residues are part of each CDR3.

V | CDR3
TRBV11-2 | CASSEIRDPKDEQYF
TRBV11-2 | CASSLVALGNEQFF
TRBV7-6 | CASSFTPSTAYSYNEQFF
TRBV27 | CASSLTDTQYF
TRBV9 | CASSVDDGGARSTDTQYF
TRBV7-9 | CASSLGQWYGYTF
TRBV5-6 | CASSLVPQETQYF
TRBV7-2 | CASSLGHSNEQFF
TRBV7-2 | CASSQGGAPSYEQCF
TRBV11-3 | CASSLTGSATDTQYF
TRBV2 | CASSPFIAKNIQYF
TRBV28 | CASRHRPTGTTDTQYF
TRBV7-6 | CASSLWQGRSTGELFF
TRBV6-5 | CASSPSETQYF
TRBV6-5 | CASSYTIYRDHSTDTQYF
TRBV7-2 | CASSLGPMNTEAFF
TRBV6-6 | CASTGTGRDTEAFF
TRBV28 | CASGSTSGSTDEQFF
TRBV27 | CASSLVRIHSPLHF
TRBV2 | CASGGAGGITGELFF
TRBV29-1 | CSVKLAGGTTYEQYF
TRBV7-3 | CASSLNLGGFYNEQFF
TRBV5-1 | CASPGTGMTYSNQPQHF
TRBV7-8 | CASSLVAGTGKDGYTF
TRBV7-2 | CASSLASSNEKLFF
TRBV28 | CATGGDWNTDTQYF
TRBV11-2 | CASSSWVEGMDEQYF
TRBV6-6 | CASSWLVGQNTDTQYF
TRBV7-8 | CASSLTLDQETQYF
TRBV7-6 | CASSLYPGEDTQYF
TRBV7-9 | CASSFSGQFTYEQYF
TRBV7-2 | CASSLAPKTGELFF
TRBV28 | CASSFFPADRGPGANVLTF
TRBV19 | CASSRRDRSYEQYF
TRBV6-2/TRBV6-3 | CATSRGNIQYF
TRBV19 | CASSIDDGDRPRGETQYF
TRBV4-1 | CASSPTGGSYEQYF
TRBV27 | CASSDGQGALNTEAFF
TRBV7-2 | CASSPRDSTLPPLHF
TRBV7-2 | CASSPRLAGMETQYF